The clone carrying this T cell receptor (beta chain) occurred once. Antigen: not known. The data were produced by immunoSEQ multiplex PCR, yet TCRdb's version contains in-frame clones alone and is incomplete. The data contain about 97,000 clones, about 94% of them singletons. The sample is drawn from a study of cytomegalovirus exposure and HLA in healthy donors. Study background: According to later analysis, the same platform produced the approximately 120 validation and several hundred first-cohort repertoires.

Study-level findings and limits: Specificity of a few CMV-associated chains for CMV antigens was verified in vitro.

There are 14 residues in the CDR3. Trimming removed 4 bases from V and 6 bases from J; junction bases left unmatched: 5. Germline lookup yields CDR1 MNHNS and CDR2 SASEGT. The rearrangement uses TRBV6-1 and TRBJ2-1, with TRBD1 matching 8 bases. Sequencing was carried out using PBMCs. The sequence came from a woman under 30 in good health and CMV-seronegative. CDR3 coding DNA: TGTGCCAGCAGTGTGATCCAGGGGGCCAATGAGCAGTTCTTC. Translating gives CASSVIQGANEQFF.